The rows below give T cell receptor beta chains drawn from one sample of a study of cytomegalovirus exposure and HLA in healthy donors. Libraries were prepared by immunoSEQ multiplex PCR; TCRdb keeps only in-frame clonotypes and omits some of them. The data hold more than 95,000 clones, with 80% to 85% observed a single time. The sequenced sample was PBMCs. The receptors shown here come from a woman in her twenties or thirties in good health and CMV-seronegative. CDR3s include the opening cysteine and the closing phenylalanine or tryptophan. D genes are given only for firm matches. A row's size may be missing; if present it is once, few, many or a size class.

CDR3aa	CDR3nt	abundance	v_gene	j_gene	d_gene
CASRYDPGGGNQPQHF	TGTGCCAGCAGATACGACCCGGGCGGGGGCAATCAGCCCCAGCATTTT	NA	TRBV6-5	TRBJ1-5	NA
CASREQGLGEQYF	TGTGCCAGCAGGGAGCAGGGGTTGGGGGAGCAGTACTTC	NA	TRBV2	TRBJ2-5	NA
CSVERQFSYNEQFF	TGCAGCGTTGAGCGACAATTCTCCTACAATGAGCAGTTCTTC	NA	TRBV29-1	TRBJ2-1	NA
CASSQEPLAGGDNTGELFF	TGCGCCAGCAGCCAGGAACCCCTAGCGGGAGGGGATAACACCGGGGAGCTGTTTTTT	NA	TRBV4-1	TRBJ2-2	TRBD2
CAWSLGGYGYTF	TGTGCCTGGAGTCTAGGGGGTTATGGCTACACCTTC	NA	TRBV30	TRBJ1-2	NA
CASSPEALNTEAFF	TGCGCCAGCAGCCCAGAGGCCCTGAACACTGAAGCTTTCTTT	NA	TRBV5-1	TRBJ1-1	NA
CASSPVLGGGELFF	TGTGCCAGTAGCCCCGTCCTGGGAGGCGGGGAGCTGTTTTTT	NA	TRBV19	TRBJ2-2	NA
CASSLSRGRLDEQFF	TGTGCCAGCAGTTTGAGCAGGGGGCGTTTGGATGAGCAGTTCTTC	NA	TRBV27	TRBJ2-1	TRBD1
CASSVGASTQETQYF	TGTGCCAGCAGCGTAGGGGCTAGCACTCAAGAGACCCAGTACTTC	NA	TRBV9	TRBJ2-5	NA
CASSKGWKDRELNEQFF	TGTGCCAGCAGCAAAGGGTGGAAGGACAGGGAGCTCAATGAGCAGTTCTTC	NA	TRBV21-1	TRBJ2-1	NA
CASSEGTGLHSNYGYTF	TGTGCCAGCAGTGAGGGGACAGGCCTCCACTCTAACTATGGCTACACCTTC	NA	TRBV6-1	TRBJ1-2	TRBD1
CASSQTSGSTGELFF	TGTGCCAGCAGCCAGACTAGCGGGAGCACCGGGGAGCTGTTTTTT	NA	TRBV7-3	TRBJ2-2	TRBD2
CASSSGTLREQYF	TGTGCCAGCAGCTCCGGGACATTGAGGGAGCAGTACTTC	NA	TRBV7-2	TRBJ2-7	NA
CASTRGAGGTDTQYF	TGTGCCAGCACTCGAGGGGCGGGAGGCACAGATACGCAGTATTTT	NA	TRBV6-5	TRBJ2-3	TRBD2
CASSESETGEAFF	TGTGCCAGCAGTGAATCCGAGACAGGGGAAGCTTTCTTT	NA	TRBV25-1	TRBJ1-1	TRBD1
CASSEAGGTEAFF	TGTGCCAGCAGTGAAGCGGGGGGCACTGAAGCTTTCTTT	NA	TRBV2	TRBJ1-1	NA
CASSPPPGQGPRNTEAFF	TGTGCCAGCTCACCACCACCGGGACAGGGGCCGCGGAACACTGAAGCTTTCTTT	NA	TRBV18	TRBJ1-1	TRBD1
CASSSPGRLTDTQYF	TGTGCCAGCAGTTCCCCGGGTCGCCTCACAGATACGCAGTATTTT	once	TRBV28	TRBJ2-3	NA
CASSVGVAGGPLNTQYF	TGTGCCAGCAGCGTTGGGGTGGCGGGAGGGCCCTTGAATACGCAGTATTTT	NA	TRBV9	TRBJ2-3	TRBD2
CASRNRAGDTQYF	TGTGCCAGCAGAAACAGGGCTGGGGATACGCAGTATTTT	NA	TRBV6-5	TRBJ2-3	NA
CASSLVGTTGELFF	TGTGCCAGCAGCTTAGTGGGCACGACCGGGGAGCTGTTTTTT	NA	TRBV7-9	TRBJ2-2	NA
CASSEGSSYEQYF	TGTGCCAGCAGTGAGGGCAGCTCCTACGAGCAGTACTTC	once	TRBV2	TRBJ2-7	NA
CASSQATIRTDTQYF	TGTGCCAGCAGCCAAGCTACTATAAGGACAGATACGCAGTATTTT	NA	TRBV14	TRBJ2-3	NA
CATSRDLERNSPLHF	TGTGCCACCAGCAGAGATCTCGAGAGAAATTCACCCCTCCACTTT	NA	TRBV15	TRBJ1-6	NA
CASTIGQGQNYGYTF	TGTGCCAGCACCATCGGACAGGGTCAAAACTATGGCTACACCTTC	NA	TRBV6-5	TRBJ1-2	TRBD1
CASSLVRRGRGGTYEQYF	TGTGCCAGCAGCTTAGTCCGCAGGGGTCGCGGGGGAACCTACGAGCAGTACTTC	few	TRBV7-2	TRBJ2-7	NA
CSARPSTEAFF	TGCAGTGCCAGACCTTCCACTGAAGCTTTCTTT	NA	TRBV20-1	TRBJ1-1	NA
CASSLEGVSTEAFF	TGCGCCAGCAGCTTGGAAGGGGTCAGCACTGAAGCTTTCTTT	NA	TRBV5-1	TRBJ1-1	NA
CASSPGLAASTDTQYF	TGTGCCAGCAGCCCCGGACTAGCGGCCAGCACAGATACGCAGTATTTT	NA	TRBV11-3	TRBJ2-3	TRBD2
CASSETPGWDTQYF	TGCGCCAGCAGTGAAACCCCAGGGTGGGATACGCAGTATTTT	NA	TRBV6-1	TRBJ2-3	NA
CASSFAGTSKNIQYF	TGTGCCAGCTCATTCGCCGGGACATCCAAAAACATTCAGTACTTC	few	TRBV18	TRBJ2-4	NA
CASSESAGNYGYTF	TGCGCCAGCAGTGAGTCGGCAGGAAACTATGGCTACACCTTC	NA	TRBV10-2	TRBJ1-2	NA
CASRGAASYEQYF	TGTGCCAGCAGGGGAGCGGCATCCTACGAGCAGTACTTC	NA	TRBV28	TRBJ2-7	NA
CASSEEGNTIYF	TGTGCCAGCAGCGAGGAAGGAAACACCATATATTTT	once	TRBV13	TRBJ1-3	NA
CASSSSAATVHNEQFF	TGCGCCAGCAGCTCCTCAGCGGCTACGGTGCACAATGAGCAGTTCTTC	NA	TRBV5-1	TRBJ2-1	NA
CASGAPGGRTQYF	TGTGCCAGCGGAGCCCCGGGGGGTAGGACCCAGTACTTC	NA	TRBV27	TRBJ2-5	TRBD2
CASSQGRGQSYNEQFF	TGCGCCAGCAGCCAAGGTCGGGGACAGAGCTACAATGAGCAGTTCTTC	NA	TRBV4-3	TRBJ2-1	TRBD1
CASSSGGAGYGYTF	TGTGCCAGCAGTTCGGGGGGGGCAGGGTATGGCTACACCTTC	NA	TRBV28	TRBJ1-2	NA
CATQTQGPGSPLHF	TGTGCCACCCAGACACAGGGTCCTGGATCACCCCTCCACTTT	NA	TRBV6-5	TRBJ1-6	NA
CASSLVPSDATDTQYF	TGTGCCAGCAGCTTAGTCCCTAGCGACGCCACAGATACGCAGTATTTT	NA	TRBV7-9	TRBJ2-3	NA
CASSHIREMDYGYTF	TGTGCCAGCAGCCACATCAGGGAAATGGACTATGGCTACACCTTC	NA	TRBV4-2	TRBJ1-2	NA
CASSPPGQGQETQYF	TGTGCCAGCAGCCCCCCAGGACAGGGGCAAGAGACCCAGTACTTC	NA	TRBV7-9	TRBJ2-5	TRBD1
CASSLSEGTEAFF	TGTGCCAGCAGCTTAAGCGAGGGCACTGAAGCTTTCTTT	NA	TRBV11-2	TRBJ1-1	NA
CASSVDPSGEQYF	TGTGCCAGCAGCGTAGATCCCTCGGGGGAGCAGTACTTC	NA	TRBV9	TRBJ2-7	NA
CASSLAGGPLETQYF	TGTGCCAGCAGCTTAGCGGGAGGGCCTTTAGAGACCCAGTACTTC	NA	TRBV11-2	TRBJ2-5	TRBD2
CASIGGASALFSYEQYF	TGTGCCAGCATCGGCGGGGCCTCCGCTCTATTCTCCTACGAGCAGTACTTC	NA	TRBV28	TRBJ2-7	NA
CASSYSQGTDTQYF	TGTGCCAGCAGTTACTCCCAGGGCACAGATACGCAGTATTTT	once	TRBV6-5	TRBJ2-3	NA
CATRPTGGIDEQYF	TGTGCCACCCGGCCGACAGGGGGCATCGACGAGCAGTACTTC	NA	TRBV10-3	TRBJ2-7	TRBD1
CASSLDKNRVVSEAFF	TGTGCCAGCAGCTTAGATAAGAATCGGGTGGTGTCTGAAGCTTTCTTT	NA	TRBV11-2	TRBJ1-1	NA
CASSYQTTGFVAFF	TGTGCCAGCAGTTACCAGACCACAGGGTTCGTAGCTTTCTTT	NA	TRBV6-5	TRBJ1-1	NA
CASSVYPQTGELFF	TGCGCCAGCAGTGTTTACCCACAGACCGGGGAGCTGTTTTTT	NA	TRBV10-2	TRBJ2-2	NA
CASSLVDRDSGNTIYF	TGTGCCAGCAGCTTGGTCGACAGGGACTCTGGAAACACCATATATTTT	NA	TRBV5-6	TRBJ1-3	TRBD1
CSSTLRDSNDKGAFF	TGTTCCAGCACCTTAAGGGACAGCAACGATAAGGGAGCTTTCTTT	NA	TRBV7-9	TRBJ1-1	TRBD1
CASSVRAPTSGSAYNEQFF	TGTGCCAGCAGCGTTCGAGCCCCGACTAGCGGAAGTGCCTACAATGAGCAGTTCTTC	NA	TRBV9	TRBJ2-1	TRBD2